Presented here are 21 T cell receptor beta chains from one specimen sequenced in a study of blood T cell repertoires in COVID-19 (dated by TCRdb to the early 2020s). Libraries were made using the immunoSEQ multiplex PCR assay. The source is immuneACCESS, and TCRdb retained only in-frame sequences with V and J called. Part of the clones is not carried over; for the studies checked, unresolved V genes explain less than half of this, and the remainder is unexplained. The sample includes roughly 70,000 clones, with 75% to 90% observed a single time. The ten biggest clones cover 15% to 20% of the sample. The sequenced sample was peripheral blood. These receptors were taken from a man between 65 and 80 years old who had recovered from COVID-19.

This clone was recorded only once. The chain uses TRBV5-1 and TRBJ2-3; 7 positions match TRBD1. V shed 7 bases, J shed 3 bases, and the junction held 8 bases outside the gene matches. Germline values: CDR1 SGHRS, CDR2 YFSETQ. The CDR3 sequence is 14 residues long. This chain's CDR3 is CASRVQGETDTQYF. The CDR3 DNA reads TGCGCCAGCCGGGTCCAGGGGGAAACAGATACGCAGTATTTT.

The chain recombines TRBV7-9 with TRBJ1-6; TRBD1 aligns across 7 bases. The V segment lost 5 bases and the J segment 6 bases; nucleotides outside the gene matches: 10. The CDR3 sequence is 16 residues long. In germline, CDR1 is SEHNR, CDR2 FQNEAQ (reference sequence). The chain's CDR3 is CASSLGRGRPNSPLHF. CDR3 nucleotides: TGTGCCAGCAGCCTAGGGAGGGGGCGACCTAATTCACCCCTCCACTTT. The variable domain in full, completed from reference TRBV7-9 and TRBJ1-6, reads DTGVSQNPRHKITKRGQNVTFRCDPISEHNRLYWYRQTLGQGPEFLTYFQNEAQLEKSRLLSDRFSAERPKGSFSTLEIQRTEQGDSAMYLCASSLGRGRPNSPLHFGNGTRLTVT.

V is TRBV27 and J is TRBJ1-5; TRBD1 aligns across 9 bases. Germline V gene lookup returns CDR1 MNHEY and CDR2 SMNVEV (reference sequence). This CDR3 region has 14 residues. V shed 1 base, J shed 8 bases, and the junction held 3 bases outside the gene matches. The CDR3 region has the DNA TGTGCCAGCAGTTTATGGACAGGGGTGAAGCCCCAGCATTTT. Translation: CASSLWTGVKPQHF.

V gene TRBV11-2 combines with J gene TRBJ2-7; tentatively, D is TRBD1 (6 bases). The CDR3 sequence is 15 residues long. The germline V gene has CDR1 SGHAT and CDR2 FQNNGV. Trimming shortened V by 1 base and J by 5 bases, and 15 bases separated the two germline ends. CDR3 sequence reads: CASSLGEQGINEQYF. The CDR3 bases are TGTGCCAGCAGCTTAGGCGAACAGGGTATTAACGAGCAGTACTTC.

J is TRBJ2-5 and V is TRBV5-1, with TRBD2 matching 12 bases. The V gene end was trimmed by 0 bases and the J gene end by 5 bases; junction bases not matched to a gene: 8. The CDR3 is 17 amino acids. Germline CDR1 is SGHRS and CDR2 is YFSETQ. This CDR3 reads CASSLGPPGLAGETQYF. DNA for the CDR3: TGCGCCAGCAGCTTGGGACCCCCCGGACTAGCGGGGGAGACCCAGTACTTC.

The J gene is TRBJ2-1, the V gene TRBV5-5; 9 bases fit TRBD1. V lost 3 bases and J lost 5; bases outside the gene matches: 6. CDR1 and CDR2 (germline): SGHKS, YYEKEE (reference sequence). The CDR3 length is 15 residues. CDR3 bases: TGTGCCAGCAGCTGGAGGGGACAGGGAAACAATGAGCAGTTCTTC. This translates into CASSWRGQGNNEQFF.

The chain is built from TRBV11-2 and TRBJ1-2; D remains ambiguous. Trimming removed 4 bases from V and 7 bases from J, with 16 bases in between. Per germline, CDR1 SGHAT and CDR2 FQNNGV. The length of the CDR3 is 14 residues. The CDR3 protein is CASSSFGRGAGYTF. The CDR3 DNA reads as TGTGCCAGCAGCTCTTTCGGCCGAGGAGCTGGCTACACCTTC.

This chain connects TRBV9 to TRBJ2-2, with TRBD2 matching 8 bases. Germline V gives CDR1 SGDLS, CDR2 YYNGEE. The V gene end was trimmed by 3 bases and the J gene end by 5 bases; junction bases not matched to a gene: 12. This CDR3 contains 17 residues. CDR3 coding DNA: TGTGCCAGCAGCGCCAGACCCGCGGGGGGTTCTACCGGGGAGCTGTTTTTT. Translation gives CASSARPAGGSTGELFF.

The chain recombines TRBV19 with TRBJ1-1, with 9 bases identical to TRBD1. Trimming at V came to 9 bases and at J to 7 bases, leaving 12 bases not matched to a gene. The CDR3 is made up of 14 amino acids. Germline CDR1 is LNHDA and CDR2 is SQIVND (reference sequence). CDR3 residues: CASNPGQGRDEAFF. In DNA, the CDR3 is TGTGCCAGCAACCCCGGACAGGGGAGGGATGAAGCTTTCTTT.

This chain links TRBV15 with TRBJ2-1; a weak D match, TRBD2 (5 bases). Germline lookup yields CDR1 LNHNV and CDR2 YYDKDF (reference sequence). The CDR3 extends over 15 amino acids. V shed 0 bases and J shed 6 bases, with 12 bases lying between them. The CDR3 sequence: CATSRDRAGVNEQFF. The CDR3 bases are TGTGCCACCAGCAGAGATAGGGCGGGTGTCAATGAGCAGTTCTTC.

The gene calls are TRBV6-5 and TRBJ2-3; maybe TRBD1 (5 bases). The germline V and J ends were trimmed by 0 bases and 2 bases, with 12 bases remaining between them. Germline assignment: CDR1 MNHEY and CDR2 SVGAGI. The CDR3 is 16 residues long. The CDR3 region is CASSYSIPGNTDTQYF. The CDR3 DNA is TGTGCCAGCAGTTACTCGATCCCAGGGAACACAGATACGCAGTATTTT.

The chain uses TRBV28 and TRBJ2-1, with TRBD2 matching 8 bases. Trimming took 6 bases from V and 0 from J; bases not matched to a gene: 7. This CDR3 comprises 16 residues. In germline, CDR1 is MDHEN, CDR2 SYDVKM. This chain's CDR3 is CASSRLRGGSYNEQFF. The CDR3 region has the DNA TGTGCCAGCAGCCGACTACGGGGGGGCTCCTACAATGAGCAGTTCTTC.

The CDR3 protein is CASSSQYNQPQHF. The CDR3, as DNA: TGTGCCAGCAGCTCGCAGTATAATCAGCCCCAGCATTTT. The chain carries TRBV7-9 and TRBJ1-5; D not resolved. The CDR3 has 13 residues. CDR1 and CDR2 (germline): SEHNR, FQNEAQ (reference sequence). V dropped 4 bases and J dropped 4 bases, with 8 bases sitting between them.

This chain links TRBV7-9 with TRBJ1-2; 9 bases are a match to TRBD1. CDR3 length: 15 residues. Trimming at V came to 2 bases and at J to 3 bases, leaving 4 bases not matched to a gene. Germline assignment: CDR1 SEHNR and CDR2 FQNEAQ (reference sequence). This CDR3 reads CASSLLTGGDYGYTF. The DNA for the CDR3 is TGTGCCAGCAGCTTACTAACAGGGGGCGACTATGGCTACACCTTC.

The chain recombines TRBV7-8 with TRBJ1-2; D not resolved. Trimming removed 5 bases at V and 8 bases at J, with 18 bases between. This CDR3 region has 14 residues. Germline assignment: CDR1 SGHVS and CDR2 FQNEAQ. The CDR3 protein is CASSPRRDQVGYTF. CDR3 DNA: TGTGCCAGCAGCCCTCGACGGGATCAGGTGGGCTACACCTTC.

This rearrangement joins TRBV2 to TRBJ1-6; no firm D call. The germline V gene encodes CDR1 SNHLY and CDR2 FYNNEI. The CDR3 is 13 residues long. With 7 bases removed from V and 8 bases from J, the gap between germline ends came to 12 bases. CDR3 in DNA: TGTGCCAGCATGAGTTTGCCCCATTCACCCCTCCACTTT. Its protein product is CASMSLPHSPLHF.

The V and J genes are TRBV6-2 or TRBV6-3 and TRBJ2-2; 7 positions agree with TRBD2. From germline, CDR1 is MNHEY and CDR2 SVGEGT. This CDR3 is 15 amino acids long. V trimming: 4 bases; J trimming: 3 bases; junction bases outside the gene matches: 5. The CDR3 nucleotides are TGTGCCAGCAGTTGGAGCGGGACGGACACCGGGGAGCTGTTTTTT. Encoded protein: CASSWSGTDTGELFF.

CDR3 residues: CASSRQVSLGNTIYF. In nucleotides, the CDR3 is TGTGCCAGCAGTCGCCAGGTTTCTCTCGGAAACACCATATATTTT. The gene calls are TRBV6-5 and TRBJ1-3; D is unclear. Trimming took 5 bases from V and 4 from J, leaving 15 bases between them. Germline V lookup: CDR1 MNHEY, CDR2 SVGAGI. This CDR3 spans 15 amino acids.

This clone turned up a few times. CDR3 in DNA: TGCGCCAGCAGCCAACAATACAGGGGGCTTTCTGGAAACACCATATATTTT. Encoded protein: CASSQQYRGLSGNTIYF. The V and J genes are TRBV4-1 and TRBJ1-3, with 9 bases lining up with TRBD1. CDR1 MGHRA and CDR2 YSYEKL come from the germline V gene. The CDR3 totals 17 residues. Trimming at V came to 2 bases and at J to 1 base, leaving 6 bases not matched to a gene.

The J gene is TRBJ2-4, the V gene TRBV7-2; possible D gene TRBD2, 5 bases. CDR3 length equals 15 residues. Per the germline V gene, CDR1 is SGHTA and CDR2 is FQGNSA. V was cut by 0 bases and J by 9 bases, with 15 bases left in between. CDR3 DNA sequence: TGTGCCAGCAGCTTAGCGTCAGAGAGCGCGGGCATTCAGTACTTC. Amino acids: CASSLASESAGIQYF.

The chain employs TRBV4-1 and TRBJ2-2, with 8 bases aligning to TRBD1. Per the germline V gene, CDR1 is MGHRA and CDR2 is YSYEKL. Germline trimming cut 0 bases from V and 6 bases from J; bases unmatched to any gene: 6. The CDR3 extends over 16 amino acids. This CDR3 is CASSQDLDRVAGELFF. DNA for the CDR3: TGCGCCAGCAGCCAAGATTTGGACAGGGTCGCCGGGGAGCTGTTTTTT.